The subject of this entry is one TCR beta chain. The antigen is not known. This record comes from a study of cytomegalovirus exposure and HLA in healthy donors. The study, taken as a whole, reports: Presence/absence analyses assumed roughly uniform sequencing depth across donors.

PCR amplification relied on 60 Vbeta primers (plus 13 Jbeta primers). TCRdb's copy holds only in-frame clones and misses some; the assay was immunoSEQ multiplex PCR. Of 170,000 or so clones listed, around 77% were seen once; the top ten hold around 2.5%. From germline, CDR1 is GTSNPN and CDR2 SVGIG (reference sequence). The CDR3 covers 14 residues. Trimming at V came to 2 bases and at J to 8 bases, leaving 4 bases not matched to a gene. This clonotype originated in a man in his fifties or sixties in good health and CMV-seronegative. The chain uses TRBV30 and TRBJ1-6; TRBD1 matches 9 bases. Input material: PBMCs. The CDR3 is CAWSLTGGYSPLHF. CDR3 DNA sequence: TGTGCCTGGAGTCTGACAGGGGGATATTCACCCCTCCACTTT.